This T cell receptor (beta chain) was identified during a study of identical twins. Trimming at V came to 6 bases and at J to 0 bases, leaving 7 bases not matched to a gene. The CDR3 is 14 residues long. Germline assignment: CDR1 SQVTM and CDR2 ANQGSEA. This clonotype has at least ten counts. Its target is not known. Overall study findings and caveats: It was cross-sectional statistical analysis, not following the same donors, that the conclusions relied on. Excess twin sharing in beta out-of-frame sequences was weaker.

A universal primer site came from template switching; cDNA carried unique molecular identifiers. From the 5' RACE reads, TCRdb called clonotypes with MiXCR, one entry per CDR3 protein. The repertoire consists of around 680,000 distinct CDR3 sequences, with 8.6% occurring once and the leading ten covering approximately 0.96%. These sequences were also reported in another study, on yellow fever vaccine responses in identical twins. As that study records: Twins reportedly had a vaccine T cell response that seemed partly convergent, partly personalized.

The receptor comes from a woman in her late teens or twenties in good health. The sample was PBMCs. The gene calls are TRBV29-1 and TRBJ2-7; 8 positions agree with TRBD2. The CDR3 sequence: CSVKRSGASYEQYF. CDR3 bases: TGCAGCGTCAAACGTAGCGGGGCCTCCTACGAGCAGTACTTC.